These 10 T cell receptor beta chains originate from one sample sequenced in a study of shared clonotypes between healthy human individuals. Clones were sequenced by immunoSEQ multiplex PCR, and TCRdb holds only the in-frame ones, with some missing. The sample shows some 2 million clones, less than 95% of them seen only once. Naive CD8 cells lacked CD45RO and underwent positive selection for CCR7, leaving out terminally differentiated effector memory CD45RA+ cells. Sequences were obtained from naive CD8+ T cells sorted from blood. These TCRs come from a man aged 18 to 35 in good health.

The CDR3 reads CAVTYRTGGYPYEQYF. CDR3 nucleotide sequence: TGTGCCGTGACCTACCGGACAGGGGGATACCCCTACGAGCAGTACTTC. The chain employs TRBV30 and TRBJ2-7; TRBD1 matches at 10 bases. The ends lost 8 bases at V and 2 bases at J; junction bases unmatched: 15. CDR1 GTSNPN and CDR2 SVGIG come from the germline V gene (reference sequence). The CDR3 runs to 16 residues.

V and J are TRBV21-1 and TRBJ1-2. TRBV21-1 is designated a pseudogene. This CDR3 is 14 amino acids long. The CDR3 reads CASSKKAPIRGYTF. The CDR3 DNA reads TGTGCCAGCAGCAAAAAAGCCCCTATAAGGGGCTACACCTTC.

This chain links TRBV12-5 with TRBJ1-2; 7 bases fit TRBD1. Germline V gene lookup returns CDR1 LGHNT and CDR2 FRNRAP. J gave up 14 bases and V 4 bases, and 10 bases lay outside the gene matches. The CDR3 runs to 12 residues. The CDR3 DNA reads TGTGCTAGTGGTTGGGACAGCTCCGCGCTAACCTTC. It encodes CASGWDSSALTF. Full variable domain (rest looked up from reference TRBV12-5 and TRBJ1-2): DARVTQTPRHKVTEMGQEVTMRCQPILGHNTVFWYRQTMMQGLELLAYFRNRAPLDDSGMPKDRFSAEMPDATLATLKIQPSEPRDSAVYFCASGWDSSALTFGSGTRLTVV.

This clone is a singleton in its sample. The chain's CDR3 is CAWSGGSGRYYNEQFF. CDR3 sequence (DNA): TGTGCCTGGAGTGGTGGGTCGGGGCGGTATTACAATGAGCAGTTCTTC. V is TRBV30 and J is TRBJ2-1, with D perhaps matching TRBD1 or TRBD2 (5 bases each). Germline CDR1 reads GTSNPN; CDR2 reads SVGIG (reference sequence). V lost 1 base, J lost 4 bases, and 17 bases lay in between. This CDR3 comprises 16 residues.

Remarks on this clone: This sample includes further DNA sequences coding for the same CDR3. V is TRBV6-5 and J is TRBJ2-7; D may be TRBD1 (5 bases). V was clipped by 2 bases and J by 2 bases, with 10 bases between them. The CDR3 totals 14 residues. The germline CDR1 and CDR2 sequences are MNHEY and SVGAGI. The DNA of the CDR3 is TGTGCCAGCAGTTACGCTGGACACCCCTACGAGCAGTACTTC. Amino acids: CASSYAGHPYEQYF.

The genes are TRBV9 and TRBJ2-7; D not certain. Germline-derived CDR1 and CDR2 are SGDLS and YYNGEE. This CDR3 spans 15 amino acids. Deletions cut 0 bases from V and 1 base from J, with 11 bases between. For the CDR3, the DNA is TGTGCCAGCAGCGTAGGTGGGGAAGTTTCCTACGAGCAGTACTTC. It specifies CASSVGGEVSYEQYF.

The chain links TRBV5-1 to TRBJ2-3; D ambiguous. Germline V gene lookup returns CDR1 SGHRS and CDR2 YFSETQ. With 4 bases removed from V and 5 bases from J, the gap between germline ends came to 8 bases. The CDR3 is 12 amino acids. CDR3 in amino acids: CASSTLGDTQYF. CDR3 coding DNA: TGCGCCAGCAGCACGCTAGGAGATACGCAGTATTTT.

This sequence joins TRBV7-6 and TRBJ1-1; D is ambiguous. The V end was cut by 1 base, the J end by 2 bases, with 11 bases between. CDR3 length: 15 residues. CDR1 SGHVS and CDR2 FNYEAQ come from the germline V gene. CDR3 in amino acids: CASSLGRAVNTEAFF. CDR3 DNA sequence: TGTGCCAGCAGCTTAGGAAGGGCGGTAAACACTGAAGCTTTCTTT.

With regard to this clone: This sample also contains other DNA sequences that code for the same CDR3. V usage is TRBV7-9 and J usage is TRBJ2-1, with D unclear. The length of the CDR3 is 12 residues. V was shortened by 2 bases and J by 5 bases, with 4 bases between the two germline ends. Germline CDR1 reads SEHNR; CDR2 reads FQNEAQ (reference sequence). Here the CDR3 DNA reads TGTGCCAGCAGCTTATCAGACAATGAGCAGTTCTTC. Encoded protein: CASSLSDNEQFF. The complete variable domain, with remaining parts taken from reference TRBV7-9 and TRBJ2-1, reads DTGVSQNPRHKITKRGQNVTFRCDPISEHNRLYWYRQTLGQGPEFLTYFQNEAQLEKSRLLSDRFSAERPKGSFSTLEIQRTEQGDSAMYLCASSLSDNEQFFGPGTRLTVL.

Details on this clone: Other DNA sequences within the sample encode an identical CDR3. The rearrangement uses TRBV19 and TRBJ1-1; TRBD1 matches at 7 bases. Unmatched junction bases numbered 1, after V lost 3 bases and J lost 3 bases. Germline CDR1 reads LNHDA; CDR2 reads SQIVND (reference sequence). The CDR3 contains 13 residues. The CDR3 DNA is TGTGCCAGTAGTATCGGGACAGACACTGAAGCTTTCTTT. It encodes CASSIGTDTEAFF.